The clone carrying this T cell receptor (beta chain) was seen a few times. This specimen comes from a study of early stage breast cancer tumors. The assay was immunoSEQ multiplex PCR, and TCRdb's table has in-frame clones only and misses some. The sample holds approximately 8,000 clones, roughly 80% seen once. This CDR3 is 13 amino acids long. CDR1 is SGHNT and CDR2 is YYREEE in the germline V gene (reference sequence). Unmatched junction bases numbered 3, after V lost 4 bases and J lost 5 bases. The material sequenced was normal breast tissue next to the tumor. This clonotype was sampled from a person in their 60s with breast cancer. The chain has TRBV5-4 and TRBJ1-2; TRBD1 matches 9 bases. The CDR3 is CASSPGQGYGYTF. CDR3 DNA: TGTGCCAGCAGCCCGGGACAGGGATATGGCTACACCTTC.